This T cell receptor beta chain was recovered during a study of beta chain features in type 1 diabetes. CD45RO/CCR7/CD25/CD127/CD95/CD27 separated CD4+ naive, central memory, regulatory and stem cell-like memory cells by sorting. All of the isolated RNA was reverse transcribed, so expressed TCRB transcripts were sequenced. Produced via immunoSEQ multiplex PCR; TCRdb's table is partial and in-frame only. The repertoire holds hundreds of thousands of clones, with about 14% as singletons. The CDR3 spans 14 residues. The V gene's germline CDR1 is SNHLY and CDR2 FYNNEI. V was cut by 3 bases and J by 0 bases, with 9 bases left in between. This clone came up once. What it binds is unknown. General observations from the study: Type 1 diabetes patients showed a moderate but significant shortening of TCRB CDR3s in all four CD4+ subsets. When VDJ junctions were examined, type 1 diabetes patients showed fewer insertions and more deletions.

This receptor was identified in a man aged 18 to 35 with type 1 diabetes. V is TRBV2 and J is TRBJ2-7; tentatively, D is TRBD2 (5 bases). Sequenced sample: naive CD4+ T cells from blood. CDR3 sequence: CASSDSESSYEQYF. CDR3 nucleotide sequence: TGTGCCAGCAGTGATAGCGAAAGCTCCTACGAGCAGTACTTC.